Listed below are T cell receptor beta chains from one sample, sequenced in a study of blood T cells in healthy people across ages. TCRdb recomputed calls from the 5' RACE reads with MiXCR, one row per CDR3 protein. The sample lists hundreds of thousands of distinct CDR3 sequences; around 50% were seen once. The sample comprised blood. These receptors were obtained from a man aged 40-55 years in good health. CDR3s include the opening cysteine and the closing phenylalanine or tryptophan. Each record gives: V gene, J gene, clone size, CDR3 length, D gene, CDR3 protein, CDR3 DNA. The D gene is left open where the match is weak. Not every row has a clone size; where given, it reads once, few, many or a size class.

TRBV7-6	TRBJ1-6	-	16	TRBD1	CASSLTGQGTNSPLHF	TGTGCCAGCAGCTTAACCGGACAGGGGACTAATTCACCCCTCCACTTT
TRBV10-3	TRBJ2-3	-	19	TRBD2	CAIGGQPGLAGINTDTQYF	TGTGCCATTGGGGGCCAACCGGGACTAGCGGGAATTAACACAGATACGCAGTATTTT
TRBV5-6	TRBJ2-7	-	14	TRBD1	CASSSRQGNFEQYF	TGTGCCAGCAGCTCCAGACAGGGCAACTTCGAGCAGTACTTC
TRBV6-6	TRBJ1-5	-	16	-	CASSERPKTSYQPQHF	TGTGCCAGCAGTGAGAGACCGAAGACGAGTTATCAGCCCCAGCATTTT
TRBV7-8	TRBJ1-2	-	15	TRBD1	CASSLEQGAIGGYTF	TGTGCCAGCAGCCTTGAACAGGGGGCTATTGGTGGCTACACCTTC
TRBV5-4	TRBJ2-5	-	13	-	CASSVTGLETQYF	TGTGCCAGCAGCGTAACAGGGCTGGAGACCCAGTACTTC
TRBV5-4	TRBJ2-3	few	15	-	CASSLVDSSTDTQYF	TGTGCCAGCAGCTTGGTCGACTCTAGCACAGATACGCAGTATTTT
TRBV20-1	TRBJ2-7	-	14	-	CSARARENSYEQYF	TGCAGTGCTAGAGCGCGTGAAAACTCCTACGAGCAGTACTTC
TRBV28	TRBJ2-7	few	14	-	CASSLFPGMYEQYF	TGTGCCAGCAGTTTATTCCCAGGGATGTACGAGCAGTACTTC
TRBV7-9	TRBJ2-5	once	15	TRBD1	CASSFSGGKRETQYF	TGTGCCAGCAGCTTCTCAGGGGGTAAACGAGAGACCCAGTACTTC
TRBV20-1	TRBJ2-5	few	15	TRBD2	CSARERELLQETQYF	TGCAGTGCTAGGGAGCGGGAGCTACTCCAAGAGACCCAGTACTTC
TRBV12-3/TRBV12-4	TRBJ2-7	-	15	-	CASSEPEAGTYEQYF	TGTGCCAGCAGCGAGCCGGAGGCGGGCACCTACGAGCAGTACTTC
TRBV15	TRBJ2-1	-	16	TRBD2	CATSSGLGRGHNEQFF	TGTGCCACCAGCAGCGGTCTGGGGAGGGGCCACAATGAGCAGTTCTTC
TRBV12-3/TRBV12-4	TRBJ2-3	-	14	-	CASSQTGPQETQYF	TGTGCCAGCAGTCAGACAGGCCCCCAGGAGACGCAGTATTTT
TRBV12-3/TRBV12-4	TRBJ2-3	-	16	TRBD2	CASSAQEPGLGNAQYF	TGTGCCAGCAGTGCCCAAGAGCCGGGACTAGGAAATGCGCAGTATTTT
TRBV28	TRBJ2-7	-	15	-	CASSPEPWGRAEQYF	TGTGCCAGCAGTCCGGAGCCTTGGGGGCGAGCCGAGCAGTACTTC
TRBV29-1	TRBJ2-5	-	13	-	CSVTITIQETQYF	TGCAGCGTTACCATAACCATCCAAGAGACCCAGTACTTC
TRBV14	TRBJ2-1	-	15	-	CASSPGRGTYNEQFF	TGTGCCAGCAGCCCGGGACGAGGCACCTACAATGAGCAGTTCTTC
TRBV5-6	TRBJ1-4	-	16	-	CASSLAPPGAGEKLFF	TGTGCCAGCAGCTTGGCTCCTCCTGGTGCTGGTGAAAAACTGTTTTTT
TRBV28	TRBJ2-7	-	13	-	CASSLQFSYEQYF	TGTGCCAGCAGTTTGCAGTTCTCCTACGAGCAGTACTTC
TRBV20-1	TRBJ2-7	-	16	TRBD2	CSALSGKMGPTYEQYF	TGCAGTGCCCTCAGCGGGAAAATGGGGCCTACCTACGAGCAGTACTTC
TRBV12-3/TRBV12-4	TRBJ2-1	-	15	TRBD2	CASSQTGLVLDEQFF	TGTGCCAGCAGCCAAACGGGACTAGTTTTAGATGAGCAGTTCTTC
TRBV4-3	TRBJ2-7	many	14	TRBD1	CASSRGQGAYEQYF	TGTGCCAGCAGCCGGGGACAGGGGGCCTACGAGCAGTACTTC
TRBV6-6	TRBJ1-6	-	12	-	CASRLVGTPLHF	TGTGCCAGCAGACTCGTCGGGACACCCCTCCACTTT
TRBV20-1	TRBJ2-5	-	15	TRBD2	CSASLMTSTGETQYF	TGCAGTGCTAGTTTAATGACTAGCACGGGAGAGACCCAGTACTTC
TRBV11-2	TRBJ2-3	-	22	-	CASSLDHQSRDTLISSTDTQYF	TGTGCCAGCAGCTTAGATCACCAGAGCCGAGACACCCTGATATCTAGCACAGATACGCAGTATTTT
TRBV4-2	TRBJ2-4	few	15	-	CASSQGGDRGDIQYF	TGTGCCAGCAGCCAAGGCGGGGACAGAGGGGACATTCAGTACTTC
TRBV25-1	TRBJ2-7	-	14	-	CASSEGRRRNEQYF	TGTGCCAGCAGTGAAGGCCGGCGGAGGAATGAGCAGTACTTC
TRBV7-3	TRBJ2-3	-	16	-	CAGSLTRKGKADTQYF	TGTGCCGGCAGCTTAACTCGGAAGGGGAAGGCAGATACGCAGTATTTT
TRBV6-1	TRBJ1-2	few	16	TRBD1	CASSDRTGGWGYGYTF	TGTGCCAGCAGTGATCGGACAGGGGGCTGGGGCTATGGCTACACCTTC
TRBV6-6	TRBJ1-1	-	14	-	CASSLFGLNTEAFF	TGTGCCAGCAGTTTATTCGGATTGAACACTGAAGCTTTCTTT
TRBV11-1	TRBJ2-7	-	15	TRBD1	CASSLTTGAFYEQYF	TGTGCCAGCAGCCTAACGACAGGGGCCTTCTACGAGCAGTACTTC
TRBV3-1	TRBJ1-6	-	14	TRBD1	CASNPDRANSPLHF	TGTGCCAGCAACCCGGACAGGGCGAATTCACCCCTCCACTTT
TRBV18	TRBJ2-1	-	15	-	CASSQSVQGFDEQFF	TGTGCCAGCTCACAAAGCGTGCAGGGGTTTGATGAGCAGTTCTTC
TRBV6-6	TRBJ1-2	-	14	-	CASSQGGGGYGYTF	TGTGCCAGCAGTCAGGGCGGAGGGGGCTATGGCTACACCTTC
TRBV7-6	TRBJ1-1	-	13	-	CASSKQGNTEAFF	TGTGCCAGCAGCAAACAGGGTAACACTGAAGCTTTCTTT
TRBV27	TRBJ2-1	-	16	-	CASSFRAGTLQETQFF	TGTGCCAGCAGTTTTCGGGCGGGGACTTTGCAAGAGACCCAGTTCTTC
TRBV29-1	TRBJ2-5	-	11	-	CSVEDGQAQYF	TGCAGCGTTGAAGATGGGCAGGCCCAGTACTTC
TRBV11-2	TRBJ2-3	-	15	TRBD1	CASSAQGELKNTQYF	TGTGCCAGCAGCGCCCAGGGGGAGTTAAAGAATACGCAGTATTTT
TRBV3-1	TRBJ2-3	-	16	TRBD1	CASSQDTGDRGDTQYF	TGTGCCAGCAGCCAAGACACGGGAGACAGGGGCGATACGCAGTATTTT
TRBV7-2	TRBJ2-7	few	15	-	CASSFNDPGSYEQYF	TGTGCCAGCAGCTTTAATGACCCGGGGTCCTACGAGCAGTACTTC
TRBV4-3	TRBJ2-7	few	16	-	CASSQVHTQGYNEQYF	TGCGCCAGCAGCCAAGTCCATACCCAGGGATACAATGAGCAGTACTTC
TRBV2	TRBJ2-3	-	15	TRBD2	CASKKRSGSADTQYF	TGTGCCAGCAAGAAGAGAAGCGGGAGCGCAGATACGCAGTATTTT
TRBV19	TRBJ1-4	-	14	-	CASGLRRDSEKLFF	TGTGCCAGCGGGCTCAGGCGGGATAGTGAAAAACTGTTTTTT
TRBV6-1	TRBJ1-1	-	13	-	CASMEGLHTEAFF	TGTGCCAGCATGGAGGGGTTGCACACTGAAGCTTTCTTT
TRBV12-3/TRBV12-4	TRBJ2-3	-	14	-	CASSLRQGVDTQYF	TGTGCCAGCAGTTTGCGGCAGGGCGTAGATACGCAGTATTTT
TRBV18	TRBJ1-1	-	15	-	CASSPVGSKGTEAFF	TGTGCCAGCTCACCAGTGGGGTCGAAGGGCACTGAAGCTTTCTTT
TRBV20-1	TRBJ2-1	once	14	TRBD1	CSASGDRVYHEQFF	TGCAGTGCTAGTGGGGACAGGGTTTACCATGAGCAGTTCTTC
TRBV29-1	TRBJ2-3	-	13	TRBD2	CSVEQGGADTQYF	TGCAGCGTTGAGCAGGGAGGGGCAGATACGCAGTATTTT
TRBV15	TRBJ2-5	-	14	-	CATSNDRSQETQYF	TGTGCCACCAGCAATGACAGAAGCCAAGAGACCCAGTACTTC
TRBV12-3/TRBV12-4	TRBJ1-2	once	20	-	CASSFGFRWGPQTSPFGYTF	TGTGCCAGCAGTTTTGGGTTTCGGTGGGGTCCCCAAACTTCCCCCTTCGGCTACACCTTC
TRBV7-2	TRBJ2-3	many	15	-	CASSLGQGSTDTQYF	TGTGCCAGCAGCTTGGGGCAGGGTAGCACAGATACGCAGTATTTT
TRBV5-1	TRBJ2-3	-	14	-	CASSRGDITDTQYF	TGCGCCAGCAGTCGCGGGGACATAACAGATACGCAGTATTTT
TRBV7-6	TRBJ2-1	-	12	-	CASSYPGDEQFF	TGTGCCAGCAGCTACCCGGGGGATGAGCAGTTCTTC
TRBV3-1	TRBJ1-1	-	15	-	CASSQVGASNTEAFF	TGTGCCAGCAGCCAAGTCGGTGCATCGAACACTGAAGCTTTCTTT